This T cell receptor (beta chain) was retrieved from a study of long-term antiretroviral therapy in people with HIV. With 9 bases removed from V and 3 bases from J, the gap between germline ends came to 17 bases. The CDR3 is made up of 14 amino acids. Germline V lookup: CDR1 MGHDK, CDR2 SYGVNS. Investigators performed immunoSEQ version v3.0 at survey level. It was roughly 40,000-50,000 T-cell genomes per sample that sequencing targeted. Generated by immunoSEQ multiplex PCR, the TCRdb table keeps only in-frame clones and is missing some. The sample has around 25,000 clones; around 84% are singletons. This TCR was recovered from a man aged 25-45 years with HIV. The sequences come from unsorted PBMCs, collected 4.4 years after starting antiretroviral therapy. V and J are TRBV25-1 and TRBJ1-1, with D possibly TRBD1 on 5 matching bases. The CDR3 spells CASRFRGYDTEAFF. The CDR3 bases are TGTGCCAGTCGTTTTCGGGGGTACGACACTGAAGCTTTCTTT.